These 14 T cell receptor beta chains came from one sample sequenced in a study of CD8+ T cells in alopecia areata. Once RNA had been extracted, it was reverse transcribed into cDNA to act as the sequencing template. Only in-frame clones appear in the TCRdb table, and some are missing; sequencing was by immunoSEQ multiplex PCR. Of over 100,000 clones listed, about 46% are singletons. This sample comprised CD8+ T cells sorted from blood, obtained at week 0. Receptors originate from a human donor with alopecia areata.

The J gene is TRBJ1-2, the V gene TRBV29-1; D gene unclear. Germline CDR1 and CDR2: SQVTM and ANQGSEA. V gave up 0 bases and J gave up 0 bases, with 5 bases separating them. The CDR3 extends over 13 amino acids. This chain's CDR3 is CSVEDDTNYGYTF. The CDR3 nucleotides are TGCAGCGTTGAAGACGACACTAACTATGGCTACACCTTC.

V and J are TRBV5-4 and TRBJ2-7; TRBD1 matches at 8 bases. V shed 0 bases, J shed 2 bases, and the junction held 4 bases outside the gene matches. The CDR3 totals 15 residues. Germline V gives CDR1 SGHNT, CDR2 YYREEE (reference sequence). Written as DNA, the CDR3 is TGTGCCAGCAGCTTGGAGGACAGGGTGGCCTACGAGCAGTACTTC. Its protein product is CASSLEDRVAYEQYF.

The gene calls are TRBV12-5 and TRBJ2-2, with unresolved D. Between the trimmed V and J ends, which lost 11 bases and 1 base, there was a span of 26 bases. Germline CDR1 LGHNT, CDR2 FRNRAP. The CDR3 length is 18 residues. The CDR3 DNA sequence: TGTGCTTCCCCGACCCATCAAGCCGGGTCCCTGAACACCGGGGAGCTGTTTTTT. Translated: CASPTHQAGSLNTGELFF. Based on the CDR3 plus reference TRBV12-5 and TRBJ2-2, the full variable domain is DARVTQTPRHKVTEMGQEVTMRCQPILGHNTVFWYRQTMMQGLELLAYFRNRAPLDDSGMPKDRFSAEMPDATLATLKIQPSEPRDSAVYFCASPTHQAGSLNTGELFFGEGSRLTVL.

The chain carries TRBV13 and TRBJ2-7, with D uncertain. The CDR3 consists of 14 residues. V gave up 5 bases and J gave up 0 bases, with 11 bases separating them. Germline V gives CDR1 PRHDT, CDR2 FYEKMQ (reference sequence). CDR3 amino acids: CASSVEAPSYEQYF. CDR3 nucleotide sequence: TGTGCCAGCAGCGTCGAGGCTCCCTCCTACGAGCAGTACTTC. Full variable domain (outside the CDR3, taken from reference TRBV13 and TRBJ2-7): AAGVIQSPRHLIKEKRETATLKCYPIPRHDTVYWYQQGPGQDPQFLISFYEKMQSDKGSIPDRFSAQQFSDYHSELNMSSLELGDSALYFCASSVEAPSYEQYFGPGTRLTVT.

Worth noting for this clone: The junction departs from germline at one end; a sequencing error may be responsible. This chain uses TRBV9 with TRBJ2-7; the match to TRBD2 covers 8 bases. CDR3 size: 16 residues. The germline CDR1 and CDR2 sequences are SGDLS and YYNGEE. The CDR3 here is CASSVGRAGAVYQQYF. The CDR3 nucleotides are TGTGCCAGCAGCGTAGGAAGAGCGGGGGCCGTCTACCAGCAGTACTTC.

The V call is TRBV13, the J call TRBJ2-5; tentative D call: TRBD2 (5 bases). This CDR3 has 14 residues. CDR1 is PRHDT, CDR2 FYEKMQ, per germline (reference sequence). V was shortened by 4 bases and J by 3 bases, with 12 bases between the two germline ends. This CDR3 is CASSSPGSKETQYF. CDR3 sequence (DNA): TGTGCCAGCAGCTCCCCGGGGTCGAAAGAGACCCAGTACTTC. The complete variable domain, with remaining parts taken from reference TRBV13 and TRBJ2-5, reads AAGVIQSPRHLIKEKRETATLKCYPIPRHDTVYWYQQGPGQDPQFLISFYEKMQSDKGSIPDRFSAQQFSDYHSELNMSSLELGDSALYFCASSSPGSKETQYFGPGTRLLVL.

The chain uses TRBV5-4 and TRBJ1-1, with 10 positions matching TRBD1. The CDR3 spans 14 residues. V was pared by 5 bases and J by 5 bases, with 6 bases of the junction left unmatched. The germline gives CDR1 SGHNT, CDR2 YYREEE (reference sequence). The CDR3: CASRRDRGQTEAFF. The DNA of the CDR3 is TGTGCCAGCAGACGAGACAGGGGGCAGACTGAAGCTTTCTTT.

J is TRBJ1-1 and V is TRBV30, with unresolved D. Germline V gene data show CDR1 as GTSNPN and CDR2 as SVGIG (reference sequence). The CDR3 is 13 residues long. V gave up 0 bases and J gave up 1 base, with 6 bases separating them. This CDR3 is CAWSVVANTEAFF. The CDR3 bases are TGTGCCTGGAGTGTGGTAGCGAACACTGAAGCTTTCTTT. The complete variable domain, with remaining parts taken from reference TRBV30 and TRBJ1-1, reads SQTIHQWPATLVQPVGSPLSLECTVEGTSNPNLYWYRQAAGRGLQLLFYSVGIGQISSEVPQNLSASRPQDRQFILSSKKLLLSDSGFYLCAWSVVANTEAFFGQGTRLTVV.

The chain links TRBV13 to TRBJ1-1, with TRBD1 matching 7 bases. The CDR3 loop spans 16 amino acids. The trim removed 3 bases at V and 0 bases at J, leaving 7 bases unmatched. Germline V gene data show CDR1 as PRHDT and CDR2 as FYEKMQ (reference sequence). CDR3 loop: CASSFGTVNMNTEAFF. DNA for the CDR3: TGTGCCAGCAGCTTTGGGACAGTAAACATGAACACTGAAGCTTTCTTT.

This clone appeared a few times. The rearrangement joins TRBV14 to TRBJ1-1, with unresolved D. This CDR3 has 14 residues. Between the trimmed V and J ends, which lost 4 bases and 4 bases, there was a span of 13 bases. Germline V gene data show CDR1 as SGHDN and CDR2 as FVKESK. CDR3 sequence reads: CASSPSWGSTEAFF. The CDR3 nucleotides are TGTGCCAGCAGCCCCAGTTGGGGATCCACTGAAGCTTTCTTT.

This chain joins TRBV19 and TRBJ2-7, with D perhaps TRBD2 (6 bases). CDR3 length equals 14 residues. Trimming stripped 3 bases from V and 5 bases from J, with 14 bases between. The V gene's germline CDR1 is LNHDA and CDR2 SQIVND (reference sequence). In DNA form, the CDR3 reads TGTGCCAGTAGTATCAACGCTGGAGGGGACGAGCAGTACTTC. This gives the protein CASSINAGGDEQYF.

This clone showed up just a few times. The chain joins TRBV7-2 to TRBJ1-5; perhaps TRBD1 as D (5 bases). The CDR3 covers 14 residues. Germline CDR1 and CDR2: SGHTA and FQGNSA. V dropped 8 bases and J dropped 7 bases, with 18 bases sitting between them. CDR3 residues: CASQEWGWRQPQHF. The CDR3 bases are TGTGCCAGCCAGGAGTGGGGCTGGAGGCAGCCCCAGCATTTT.

The chain is built from TRBV29-1 and TRBJ1-1; the match to TRBD1 covers 7 bases. This CDR3 is built from 15 residues. J gave up 3 bases and V 6 bases, and 13 bases lay outside the gene matches. Germline CDR1 SQVTM, CDR2 ANQGSEA. The CDR3 region has the DNA TGCAGCGTCCCTCCCATACAGGGGACGGACACTGAAGCTTTCTTT. Residues: CSVPPIQGTDTEAFF.

As concerns this clone: Relative to the germline gene, one junction end is altered; a read error may explain this. The chain recombines TRBV27 with TRBJ1-1, with D unresolved. This CDR3 has 12 residues. CDR1 is MNHEY and CDR2 is SMNVEV in the germline V gene (reference sequence). The CDR3 coding sequence is TGTGCTAGCATCGGGGAGGACACTGAAGCTTTCTTT. Amino acids: CASIGEDTEAFF.